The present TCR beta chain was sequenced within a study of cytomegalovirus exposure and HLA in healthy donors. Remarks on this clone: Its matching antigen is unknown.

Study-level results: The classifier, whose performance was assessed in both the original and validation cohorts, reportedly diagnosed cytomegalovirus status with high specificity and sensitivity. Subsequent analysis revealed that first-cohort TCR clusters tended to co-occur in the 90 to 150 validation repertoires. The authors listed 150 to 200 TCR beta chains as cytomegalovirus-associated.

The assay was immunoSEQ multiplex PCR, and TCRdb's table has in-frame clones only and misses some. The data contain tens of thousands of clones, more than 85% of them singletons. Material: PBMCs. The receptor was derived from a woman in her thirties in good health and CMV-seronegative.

CDR3 sequence reads: CASSLALTGPITYEQYF. The CDR3 DNA sequence: TGTGCCAGCAGCTTAGCGTTGACAGGCCCTATTACCTACGAGCAGTACTTC. This chain links TRBV7-8 with TRBJ2-7; D is perhaps TRBD1 (6 bases). V was trimmed by 0 bases and J by 2 bases, leaving 17 bases between them. This CDR3 is built from 17 residues. Germline V gives CDR1 SGHVS, CDR2 FQNEAQ.